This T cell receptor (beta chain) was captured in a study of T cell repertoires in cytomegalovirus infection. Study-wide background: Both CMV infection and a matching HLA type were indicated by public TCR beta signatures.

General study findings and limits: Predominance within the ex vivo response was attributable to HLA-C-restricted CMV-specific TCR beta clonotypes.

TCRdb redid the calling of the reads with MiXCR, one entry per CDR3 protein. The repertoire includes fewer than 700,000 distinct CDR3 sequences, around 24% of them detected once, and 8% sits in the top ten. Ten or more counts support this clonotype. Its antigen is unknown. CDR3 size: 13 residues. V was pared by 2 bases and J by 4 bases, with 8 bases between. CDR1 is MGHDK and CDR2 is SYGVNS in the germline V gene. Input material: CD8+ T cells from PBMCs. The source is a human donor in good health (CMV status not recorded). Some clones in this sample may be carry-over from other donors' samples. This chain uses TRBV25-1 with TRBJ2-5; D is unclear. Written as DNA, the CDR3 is TGTGCCAGCAGTGAAACAGATCGAGAGACCCAGTACTTC. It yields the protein CASSETDRETQYF.